This T cell receptor (beta chain) came from a study of blood T cell repertoires in COVID-19. Some clones are missing from TCRdb's copy, which holds only in-frame ones; the method was immunoSEQ multiplex PCR. The sample includes some 250,000 clones, around 85% seen only once; the top ten take around 8%. Trimming stripped 2 bases from V and 7 bases from J, with 7 bases between. Germline V gives CDR1 SGHRS, CDR2 YFSETQ. The CDR3 is made up of 12 amino acids. The rearrangement joins TRBV5-1 to TRBJ2-1; no definite D call. The sample comprised peripheral blood. This receptor was identified in an elderly woman with acute or convalescent COVID-19. CDR3 in amino acids: CASSFVGNEQFF. For the CDR3, the DNA is TGCGCCAGCAGCTTTGTCGGGAATGAGCAGTTCTTC.